This passage covers 18 T cell receptor beta chains from one sample sequenced in a study of radiation and T cells in renal cell carcinoma. Sample treatment: treatment-naive control, cytoreductive nephrectomy. Only in-frame clones appear in the TCRdb table, and some are missing; sequencing was by immunoSEQ multiplex PCR. The sample lists about 15,000 clones, roughly three fifths occurring once. Here the sequenced sample was tumor tissue, taken from a patient whose treatment was nephrectomy without radiotherapy. The receptors originated from a man aged 50 to 60 with renal cell carcinoma.

The chain employs TRBV4-1 and TRBJ2-7, with 8 bases fitting TRBD2. Germline V gene lookup returns CDR1 MGHRA and CDR2 YSYEKL. The V and J ends lost 1 base and 5 bases, in that order; junction bases with no gene match: 13. This CDR3 has 17 amino acids. The CDR3 nucleotides read TGCGCCAGCAGCCAAGGGGATACCGGGACTAGATCCCACGAGCAGTACTTC. It translates to CASSQGDTGTRSHEQYF.

This chain uses TRBV10-3 with TRBJ2-3; 9 positions match TRBD2. The CDR3 runs to 16 residues. CDR1 and CDR2 from the germline V gene are ENHRY and SYGVKD. V gave up 0 bases and J gave up 4 bases; unmatched junction bases: 5. In DNA, the CDR3 is TGTGCCATCAGTGAGTCCAAGCGGGGGGACCCAGATACGCAGTATTTT. Amino acids: CAISESKRGDPDTQYF.

CDR3 nucleotides: TGTGCCAGCAGTACCGGGACAGGGACCGGTGGCAATCAGCCCCAGCATTTT. As protein: CASSTGTGTGGNQPQHF. The chain links TRBV27 to TRBJ1-5; 9 bases match TRBD1. Germline-derived CDR1 and CDR2 are MNHEY and SMNVEV (reference sequence). This CDR3 region has 17 residues. With V trimmed by 5 bases and J by 2 bases, 10 bases remained unmatched.

The chain combines TRBV27 with TRBJ1-1; D gene uncertain. The CDR3 runs 15 residues. The V and J ends lost 2 bases and 2 bases respectively, with 12 bases between them. CDR1 is MNHEY and CDR2 is SMNVEV in the germline V gene (reference sequence). CDR3 DNA sequence: TGTGCCAGCAGTTTAGGAAGGAGTTTAAACACTGAAGCTTTCTTT. As protein: CASSLGRSLNTEAFF.

V is TRBV7-9 and J is TRBJ2-3; TRBD2 matches at 8 bases. The trim removed 11 bases at V and 5 bases at J, leaving 6 bases unmatched. Germline CDR1 and CDR2: SEHNR and FQNEAQ (reference sequence). This CDR3 spans 12 amino acids. CDR3 region: CALSGGIDTQYF. CDR3 nucleotides: TGTGCCTTGAGCGGGGGAATAGATACGCAGTATTTT.

The genes are TRBV13 and TRBJ2-3; possibly TRBD1 or TRBD2 for D (5 bases each). Trimming shortened V by 4 bases and J by 4 bases, and 21 bases separated the two germline ends. The CDR3 covers 17 residues. CDR1 and CDR2 (germline): PRHDT, FYEKMQ (reference sequence). CDR3 sequence: CASSSRGDPVGPDTQYF. Here the CDR3 DNA reads TGTGCCAGCAGCTCGAGAGGGGACCCCGTCGGACCAGATACGCAGTATTTT.

The V and J genes are TRBV6-1 and TRBJ1-2; D not resolved. CDR3 size: 13 residues. Trimming cost V 5 bases and J 8 bases, with 15 bases left between them. Looked up from germline, CDR1 is MNHNS and CDR2 is SASEGT. The CDR3 DNA is TGTGCCAGCAGTTCGTTACTAAAGCGAGGCTACACCTTC. This sequence encodes CASSSLLKRGYTF.

This chain links TRBV5-3 with TRBJ2-7; D not certain. TRBV5-3 is flagged as an ORF with uncertain function. With 0 bases removed from V and 2 bases from J, the gap between germline ends came to 15 bases. The CDR3 length is 16 residues. CDR3 residues: CARSLAGPLNTYEQYF. The CDR3 DNA sequence: TGTGCCAGAAGCTTGGCCGGGCCCCTAAACACCTACGAGCAGTACTTC.

V is TRBV9 and J is TRBJ2-5; unclear D gene. The germline CDR1 and CDR2 sequences are SGDLS and YYNGEE. This CDR3 contains 13 residues. V was cut by 3 bases and J by 7 bases, with 13 bases left in between. The CDR3 DNA is TGTGCCAGCAGCGGGGCTAGTCGGGCGACCCAGTACTTC. Protein sequence: CASSGASRATQYF. The whole variable domain, filled in from reference TRBV9 and TRBJ2-5, reads DSGVTQTPKHLITATGQRVTLRCSPRSGDLSVYWYQQSLDQGLQFLIQYYNGEERAKGNILERFSAQQFPDLHSELNLSSLELGDSALYFCASSGASRATQYFGPGTRLLVL.

This sequence joins TRBV18 and TRBJ1-2; 7 nucleotides align to TRBD1. This CDR3 is 15 amino acids long. In germline, CDR1 is KGHSH, CDR2 LQKENI. V shed 4 bases and J 4 bases; nucleotides not matched to a gene: 9. In DNA form, the CDR3 reads TGTGCCAGCTCACAACAAACGACAGGGCCCTATGGCTACACCTTC. This codes for CASSQQTTGPYGYTF. Full variable domain (remainder filled in from reference TRBV18 and TRBJ1-2): NAGVMQNPRHLVRRRGQEARLRCSPMKGHSHVYWYRQLPEEGLKFMVYLQKENIIDESGMPKERFSAEFPKEGPSILRIQQVVRGDSAAYFCASSQQTTGPYGYTFGSGTRLTVV.

By share of the sample, this clone is large. The V call is TRBV30, the J call TRBJ1-1; D is perhaps TRBD1 (5 bases). The V gene lost 0 bases and the J gene lost 4 bases, with 9 bases spanning the gap. The CDR3 length is 13 residues. Per germline, CDR1 GTSNPN and CDR2 SVGIG (reference sequence). CDR3 DNA sequence: TGTGCCTGGAGTGTACGGGGGATCACTGAAGCTTTCTTT. It encodes CAWSVRGITEAFF.

The table lists this clone with a count of one. V usage is TRBV5-4 and J usage is TRBJ2-1, with 12 bases identical to TRBD2. This CDR3 region has 16 residues. Looked up from germline, CDR1 is SGHNT and CDR2 is YYREEE (reference sequence). After removal of 4 bases from V and 9 bases from J, the junction contained 11 bases not matched to a gene. The chain's CDR3 is CASSGIASGGAGEQFF. CDR3 DNA: TGTGCCAGCAGCGGAATTGCTAGCGGGGGGGCCGGTGAGCAGTTCTTC.

This sequence joins TRBV27 and TRBJ2-7; D could derive from TRBD1 or TRBD2 (6 bases each). V was shortened by 3 bases and J by 2 bases, with 8 bases between the two germline ends. CDR3 length: 13 residues. Germline V lookup: CDR1 MNHEY, CDR2 SMNVEV (reference sequence). The chain's CDR3 is CASSLRGAYEQYF. The CDR3 DNA reads as TGTGCCAGCAGTTTGAGGGGGGCCTACGAGCAGTACTTC.

This chain links TRBV28 with TRBJ1-2; no definite D call. Germline lookup yields CDR1 MDHEN and CDR2 SYDVKM. The ends were cut back, 1 base at V and 5 bases at J, with 8 bases in the middle. CDR3 length equals 13 residues. Here the CDR3 reads CASSLSLGYGYTF. The CDR3, as DNA: TGTGCCAGCAGTTTATCGCTCGGATATGGCTACACCTTC.

The V gene is TRBV15, the J gene TRBJ2-3; TRBD1 matches at 11 bases. From germline, CDR1 is LNHNV and CDR2 YYDKDF (reference sequence). V dropped 0 bases and J dropped 4; count of bases not matched to a gene: 12. The CDR3 totals 19 residues. The CDR3 DNA reads TGTGCCACCAGCAGAGAGAGGGGTCTGGGACAGGGGGACGCAGATACGCAGTATTTT. Encoded protein: CATSRERGLGQGDADTQYF.

The table lists this clone with a count of one. Written as DNA, the CDR3 is TGTGCCAGCAGCGTATTAGATACCTCCTACGAGCAGTACTTC. This sequence encodes CASSVLDTSYEQYF. The chain recombines TRBV9 with TRBJ2-7; D not certain. V was pared by 1 base and J by 0 bases, with 8 bases between. CDR3 length: 14 amino acids. Germline loops: CDR1 SGDLS, CDR2 YYNGEE.

This clone was seen a handful of times. The chain couples TRBV19 to TRBJ1-2; D uncertain. CDR1 LNHDA and CDR2 SQIVND come from the germline V gene (reference sequence). Trimming took off 1 base at V and 6 bases at J, with 9 bases between the two ends. CDR3 length equals 13 residues. CDR3 DNA: TGTGCCAGTAGTATAGGTCAGCGCAATGGCTACACCTTC. It yields the protein CASSIGQRNGYTF. Full variable domain (outside the CDR3, taken from reference TRBV19 and TRBJ1-2): DGGITQSPKYLFRKEGQNVTLSCEQNLNHDAMYWYRQDPGQGLRLIYYSQIVNDFQKGDIAEGYSVSREKKESFPLTVTSAQKNPTAFYLCASSIGQRNGYTFGSGTRLTVV.

The chain links TRBV2 to TRBJ1-4; TRBD1 might be the D (6 bases). Germline V CDR1 and CDR2: SNHLY, FYNNEI. The CDR3 covers 14 residues. Trimming pared 8 bases from V and 1 base from J, leaving 11 bases between. The chain's CDR3 is CASQQGRTNEKLFF. The CDR3 region has the DNA TGTGCCAGCCAACAGGGTAGAACTAATGAAAAACTGTTTTTT.